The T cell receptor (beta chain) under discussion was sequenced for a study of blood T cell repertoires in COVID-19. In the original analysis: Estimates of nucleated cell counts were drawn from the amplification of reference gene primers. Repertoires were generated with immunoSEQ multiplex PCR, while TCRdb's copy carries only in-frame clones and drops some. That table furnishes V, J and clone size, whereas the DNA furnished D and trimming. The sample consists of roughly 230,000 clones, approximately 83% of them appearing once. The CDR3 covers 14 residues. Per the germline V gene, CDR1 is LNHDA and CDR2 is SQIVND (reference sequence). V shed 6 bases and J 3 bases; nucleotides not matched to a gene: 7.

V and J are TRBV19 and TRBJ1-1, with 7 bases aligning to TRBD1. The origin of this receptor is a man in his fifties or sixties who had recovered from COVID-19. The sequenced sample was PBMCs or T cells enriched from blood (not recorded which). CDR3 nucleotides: TGTGCCAGTAGCTACCCGACAGGGTACACTGAAGCTTTCTTT. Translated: CASSYPTGYTEAFF. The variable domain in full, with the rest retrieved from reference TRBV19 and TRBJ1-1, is DGGITQSPKYLFRKEGQNVTLSCEQNLNHDAMYWYRQDPGQGLRLIYYSQIVNDFQKGDIAEGYSVSREKKESFPLTVTSAQKNPTAFYLCASSYPTGYTEAFFGQGTRLTVV.